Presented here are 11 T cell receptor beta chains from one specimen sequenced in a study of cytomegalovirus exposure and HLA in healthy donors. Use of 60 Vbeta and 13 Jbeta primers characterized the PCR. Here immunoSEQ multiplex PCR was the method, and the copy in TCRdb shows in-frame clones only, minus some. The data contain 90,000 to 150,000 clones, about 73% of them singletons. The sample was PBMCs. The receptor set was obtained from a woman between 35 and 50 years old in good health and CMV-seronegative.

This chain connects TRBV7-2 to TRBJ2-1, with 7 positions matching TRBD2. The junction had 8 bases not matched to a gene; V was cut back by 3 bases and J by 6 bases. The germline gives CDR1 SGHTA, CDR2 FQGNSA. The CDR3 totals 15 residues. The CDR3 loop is CASSFRRESGNEQFF. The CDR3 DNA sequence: TGTGCCAGCAGCTTTCGGCGGGAGTCGGGCAATGAGCAGTTCTTC.

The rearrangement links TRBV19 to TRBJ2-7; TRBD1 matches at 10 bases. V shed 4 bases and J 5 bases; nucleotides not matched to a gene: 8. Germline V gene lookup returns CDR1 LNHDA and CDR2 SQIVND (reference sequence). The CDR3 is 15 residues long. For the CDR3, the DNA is TGTGCCAGTAGTAACTGGGACAGGGGAACGGACGAGCAGTACTTC. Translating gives CASSNWDRGTDEQYF. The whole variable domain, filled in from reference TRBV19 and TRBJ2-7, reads DGGITQSPKYLFRKEGQNVTLSCEQNLNHDAMYWYRQDPGQGLRLIYYSQIVNDFQKGDIAEGYSVSREKKESFPLTVTSAQKNPTAFYLCASSNWDRGTDEQYFGPGTRLTVT.

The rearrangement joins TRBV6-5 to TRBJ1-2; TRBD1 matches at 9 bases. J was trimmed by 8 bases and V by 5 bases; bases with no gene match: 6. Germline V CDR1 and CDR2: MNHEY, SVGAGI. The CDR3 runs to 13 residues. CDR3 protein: CASSDGQGIGYTF. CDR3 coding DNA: TGTGCCAGCAGTGATGGACAGGGGATCGGCTACACCTTC.

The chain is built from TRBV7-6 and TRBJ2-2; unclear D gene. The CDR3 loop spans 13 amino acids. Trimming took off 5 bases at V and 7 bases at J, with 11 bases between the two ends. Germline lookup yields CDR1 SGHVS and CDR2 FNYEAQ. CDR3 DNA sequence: TGTGCCAGCAGCCAAATAGATAGCGGGGAGCTGTTTTTT. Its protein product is CASSQIDSGELFF.

The chain's CDR3 is CASSTRLAGAANTGELFF. CDR3 nucleotides: TGTGCCAGTAGTACTCGACTAGCGGGGGCCGCGAACACCGGGGAGCTGTTTTTT. The rearrangement joins TRBV19 to TRBJ2-2; 12 bases line up with TRBD2. V lost 4 bases, J lost 0 bases, and 6 bases stayed unmatched. Per germline, CDR1 LNHDA and CDR2 SQIVND (reference sequence). The CDR3 contains 18 residues.

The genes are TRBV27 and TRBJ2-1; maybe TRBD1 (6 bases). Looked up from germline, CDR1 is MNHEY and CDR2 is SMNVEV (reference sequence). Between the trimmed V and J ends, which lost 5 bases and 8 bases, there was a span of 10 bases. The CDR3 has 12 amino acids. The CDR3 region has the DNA TGTGCCAGCAGTCTAACAGGGTATGAGCAGTTCTTC. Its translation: CASSLTGYEQFF.

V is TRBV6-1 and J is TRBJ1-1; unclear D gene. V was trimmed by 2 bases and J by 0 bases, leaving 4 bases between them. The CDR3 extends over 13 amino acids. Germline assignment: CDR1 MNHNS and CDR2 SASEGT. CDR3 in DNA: TGTGCCAGCAGTGAACACTTGAACACTGAAGCTTTCTTT. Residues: CASSEHLNTEAFF.

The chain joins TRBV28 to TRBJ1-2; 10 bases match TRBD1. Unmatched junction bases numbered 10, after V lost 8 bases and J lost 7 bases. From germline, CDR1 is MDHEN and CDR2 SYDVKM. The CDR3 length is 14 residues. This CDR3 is CASRRGTGEIGYTF. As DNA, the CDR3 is TGTGCCAGCCGGAGGGGGACAGGGGAAATTGGCTACACCTTC.

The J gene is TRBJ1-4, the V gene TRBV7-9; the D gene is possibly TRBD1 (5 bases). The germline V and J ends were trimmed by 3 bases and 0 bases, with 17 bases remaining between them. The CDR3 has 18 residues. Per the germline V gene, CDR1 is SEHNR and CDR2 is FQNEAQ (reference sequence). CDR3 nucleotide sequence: TGTGCCAGCAGCTTCCCGACAGAGTCCCTTGCAACTAATGAAAAACTGTTTTTT. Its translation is CASSFPTESLATNEKLFF.

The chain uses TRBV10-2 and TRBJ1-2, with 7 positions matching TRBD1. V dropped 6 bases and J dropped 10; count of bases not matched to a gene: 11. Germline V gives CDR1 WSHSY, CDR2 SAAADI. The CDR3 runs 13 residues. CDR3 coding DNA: TGCGCCAGCAGCCACGACAGGGCTACTGTCTACACCTTC. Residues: CASSHDRATVYTF.

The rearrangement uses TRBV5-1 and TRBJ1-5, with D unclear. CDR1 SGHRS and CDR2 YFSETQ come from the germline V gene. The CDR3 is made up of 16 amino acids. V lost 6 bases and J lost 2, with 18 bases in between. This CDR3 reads CASTSLDAVGNQPQHF. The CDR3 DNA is TGCGCCAGCACATCCCTAGACGCAGTAGGCAATCAGCCCCAGCATTTT.